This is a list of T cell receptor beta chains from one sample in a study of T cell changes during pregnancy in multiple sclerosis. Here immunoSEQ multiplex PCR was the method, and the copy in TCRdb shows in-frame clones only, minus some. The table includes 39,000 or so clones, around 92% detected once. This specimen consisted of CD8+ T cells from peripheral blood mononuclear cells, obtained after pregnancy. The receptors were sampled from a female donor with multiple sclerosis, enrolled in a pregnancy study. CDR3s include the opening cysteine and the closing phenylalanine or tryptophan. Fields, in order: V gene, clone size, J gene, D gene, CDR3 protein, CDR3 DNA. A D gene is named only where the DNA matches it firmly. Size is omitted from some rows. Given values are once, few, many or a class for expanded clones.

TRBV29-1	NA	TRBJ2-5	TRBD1	CSVRPDRGYGETQYF	TGCAGCGTGAGGCCGGACAGGGGTTATGGGGAGACCCAGTACTTC
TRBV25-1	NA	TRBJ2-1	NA	CASSETGLREQFF	TGTGCCAGCAGTGAAACAGGATTGCGTGAGCAGTTCTTC
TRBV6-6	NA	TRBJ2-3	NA	CASSYDISGTDTQYF	TGTGCCAGCAGTTACGACATCTCGGGCACAGATACGCAGTATTTT
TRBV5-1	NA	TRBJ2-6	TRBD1	CASSPYRGQGANVLTF	TGCGCCAGCAGCCCCTACAGGGGGCAAGGGGCCAACGTCCTGACTTTC
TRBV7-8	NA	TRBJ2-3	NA	CASSLRSLAPSTDTQYF	TGTGCCAGCAGCTTACGGTCGCTAGCGCCTAGCACAGATACGCAGTATTTT
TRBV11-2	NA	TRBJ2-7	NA	CASSLAGAIAEQYF	TGTGCCAGCAGCTTAGCGGGAGCCATTGCCGAGCAGTACTTC
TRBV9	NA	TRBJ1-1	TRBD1	CASSATTGSDTEAFF	TGTGCCAGCAGCGCTACGACAGGGTCCGACACTGAAGCTTTCTTT
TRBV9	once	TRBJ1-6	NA	CASSETGTPAGHLHF	TGTGCCAGCAGCGAGACCGGGACACCTGCAGGGCACCTCCACTTT
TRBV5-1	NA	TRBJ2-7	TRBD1	CASSWGQDYEQYF	TGCGCCAGCAGCTGGGGACAGGACTACGAGCAGTACTTC
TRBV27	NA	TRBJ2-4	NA	CASSLGQQNIQYF	TGTGCCAGCAGTTTAGGGCAGCAAAACATTCAGTACTTC
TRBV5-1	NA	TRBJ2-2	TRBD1	CASSFPGTGGWELFF	TGCGCCAGCAGCTTTCCCGGGACAGGGGGCTGGGAGCTGTTTTTT
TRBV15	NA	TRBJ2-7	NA	CATSRDRGGRLIEQYF	TGTGCCACCAGCAGAGATAGGGGGGGTCGCCTTATCGAGCAGTACTTC
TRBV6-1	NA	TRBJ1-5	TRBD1	CASSEGKGGTGGIFNQPQHF	TGTGCCAGCAGTGAAGGAAAGGGGGGGACAGGGGGTATTTTTAATCAGCCCCAGCATTTT
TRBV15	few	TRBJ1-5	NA	CATAGDTYQPQHF	TGTGCCACCGCAGGGGACACCTATCAGCCCCAGCATTTT
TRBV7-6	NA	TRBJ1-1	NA	CASSLGGTGTEAFF	TGTGCCAGCAGCTTGGGGGGTACGGGCACTGAAGCTTTCTTT
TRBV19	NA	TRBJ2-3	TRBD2	CASGTSGGTDTQYF	TGTGCCAGCGGGACTAGCGGGGGCACAGATACGCAGTATTTT
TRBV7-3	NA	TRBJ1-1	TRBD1	CASSLAGDRGNSEAFF	TGTGCCAGCAGCTTAGCTGGGGACAGGGGCAACAGTGAAGCTTTCTTT
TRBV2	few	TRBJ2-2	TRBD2	CASTLGLAADRPTGELFF	TGTGCCAGCACTCTAGGACTAGCAGCCGACCGGCCGACCGGGGAGCTGTTTTTT
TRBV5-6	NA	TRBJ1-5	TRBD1	CASSSQGATHQPQHF	TGTGCCAGCAGCTCACAGGGGGCGACCCATCAGCCCCAGCATTTT
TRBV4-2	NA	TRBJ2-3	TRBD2	CASSQVTSADTQYF	TGTGCCAGCAGCCAAGTCACTAGCGCAGATACGCAGTATTTT
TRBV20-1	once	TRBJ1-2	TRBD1	CSATTGDGYTF	TGCAGTGCCACGACAGGGGATGGCTACACCTTC
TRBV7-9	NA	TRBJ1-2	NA	CASSSTGIEQGSYGYTF	TGTGCCAGCAGCTCTACAGGGATTGAGCAGGGGAGCTATGGCTACACCTTC
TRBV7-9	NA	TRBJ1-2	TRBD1	CASSHLDRGDPNYGYTF	TGTGCCAGCAGCCACCTGGACAGGGGGGACCCTAACTATGGCTACACCTTC
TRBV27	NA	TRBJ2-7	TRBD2	CASKGGIYEQYF	TGTGCCAGCAAGGGAGGGATCTACGAGCAGTACTTC
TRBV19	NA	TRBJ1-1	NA	CASSRNRVNTEAFF	TGTGCCAGTAGTAGAAACAGGGTGAACACTGAAGCTTTCTTT
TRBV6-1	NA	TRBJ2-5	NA	CASGLRGRETQYF	TGTGCCAGCGGATTAAGGGGGAGAGAGACCCAGTACTTC
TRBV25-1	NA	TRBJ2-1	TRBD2	CASSATSGGAGSYNEQFF	TGTGCCAGCAGTGCAACTAGCGGGGGGGCCGGGTCCTACAATGAGCAGTTCTTC
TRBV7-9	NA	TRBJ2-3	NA	CASSLPQRDRFTDTQYF	TGTGCCAGCAGCCTCCCCCAACGTGACAGGTTCACAGATACGCAGTATTTT
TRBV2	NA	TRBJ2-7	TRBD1	CASKLRNRGSYEQYF	TGTGCCAGCAAGCTTAGAAACAGGGGCTCCTACGAGCAGTACTTC
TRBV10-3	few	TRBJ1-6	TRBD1	CAISESGQAGNSPLHF	TGTGCCATCAGTGAGTCGGGACAGGCGGGGAATTCACCCCTCCACTTT
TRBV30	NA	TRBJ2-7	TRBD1	CAWSRDRRSSYEQYF	TGTGCCTGGAGTCGGGACAGGCGAAGTTCCTACGAGCAGTACTTC
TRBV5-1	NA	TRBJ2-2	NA	CASSLRDGELFF	TGCGCCAGCAGCCTGCGTGACGGGGAGCTGTTTTTT
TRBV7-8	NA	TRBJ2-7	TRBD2	CASSSQRELLTDEQYF	TGTGCCAGCAGCTCACAGCGGGAGCTCCTTACGGACGAGCAGTACTTC
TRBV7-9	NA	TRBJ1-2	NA	CASSIGLIYGYTF	TGTGCCAGCAGCATTGGACTGATCTATGGCTACACCTTC
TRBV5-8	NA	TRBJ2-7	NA	CASRRDTYEQYF	TGTGCCAGCAGAAGGGACACCTACGAGCAGTACTTC
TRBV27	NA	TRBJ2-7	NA	CASSPSSAGQLYEQYF	TGTGCCAGCAGTCCCTCCTCAGCAGGGCAGCTTTACGAGCAGTACTTC
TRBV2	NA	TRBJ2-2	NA	CAPRANTGELFF	TGTGCCCCCAGGGCGAACACCGGGGAGCTGTTTTTT